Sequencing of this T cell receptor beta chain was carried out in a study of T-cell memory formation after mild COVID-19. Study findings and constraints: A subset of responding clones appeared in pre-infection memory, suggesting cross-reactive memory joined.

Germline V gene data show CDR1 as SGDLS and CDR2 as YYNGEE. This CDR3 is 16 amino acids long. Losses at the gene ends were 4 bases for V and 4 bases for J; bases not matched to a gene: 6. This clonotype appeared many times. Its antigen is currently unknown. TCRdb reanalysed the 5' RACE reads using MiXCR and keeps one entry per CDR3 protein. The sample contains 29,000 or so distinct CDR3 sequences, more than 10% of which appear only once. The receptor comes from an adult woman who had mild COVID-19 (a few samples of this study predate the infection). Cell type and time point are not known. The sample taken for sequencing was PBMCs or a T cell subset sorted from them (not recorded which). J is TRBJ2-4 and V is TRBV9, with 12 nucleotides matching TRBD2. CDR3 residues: CASSSGLAGPKNIQYF. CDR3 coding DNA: TGTGCCAGCAGCTCTGGACTAGCGGGACCAAAAAACATTCAGTACTTC.